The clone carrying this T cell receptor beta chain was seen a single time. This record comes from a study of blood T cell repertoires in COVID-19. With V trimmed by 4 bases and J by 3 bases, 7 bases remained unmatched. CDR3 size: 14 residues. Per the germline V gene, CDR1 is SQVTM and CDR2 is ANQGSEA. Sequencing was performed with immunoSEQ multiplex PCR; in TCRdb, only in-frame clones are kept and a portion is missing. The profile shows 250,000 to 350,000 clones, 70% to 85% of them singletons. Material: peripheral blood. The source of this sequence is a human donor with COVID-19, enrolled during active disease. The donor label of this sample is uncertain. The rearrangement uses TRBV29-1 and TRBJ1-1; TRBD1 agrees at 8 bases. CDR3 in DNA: TGCAGCGTTGCGCAGGGGGCTAGGGACACTGAAGCTTTCTTT. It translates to CSVAQGARDTEAFF.